A single sample gave rise to the 27 T cell receptor beta chains below, sequenced in a study of T cell changes during pregnancy in multiple sclerosis. Using immunoSEQ multiplex PCR, the repertoire was profiled, and TCRdb retains in-frame clones only, with some absent. The table lists roughly 45,000 clones, 95% of them singletons. The source was CD8+ T cells from peripheral blood mononuclear cells, collected in the first trimester of pregnancy. The receptors originated from a female donor with multiple sclerosis, enrolled in a pregnancy study.

The rearrangement links TRBV29-1 to TRBJ1-2; no definite D call. Trimming shortened V by 2 bases and J by 3 bases, and 10 bases separated the two germline ends. The CDR3 is 13 residues long. Germline CDR1 is SQVTM and CDR2 is ANQGSEA. DNA of the CDR3: TGCAGCGTTGAAAGCCCGTACTACTATGGCTACACCTTC. This encodes CSVESPYYYGYTF.

This chain uses TRBV29-1 with TRBJ2-5; 7 nucleotides line up with TRBD1. Looked up from germline, CDR1 is SQVTM and CDR2 is ANQGSEA. The CDR3 runs to 14 residues. The trim removed 6 bases at V and 2 bases at J, leaving 9 bases unmatched. In nucleotides, the CDR3 is TGCAGCGTGCCTCCGGGACAGCATCAAGAGACCCAGTACTTC. It translates to CSVPPGQHQETQYF. Together with reference TRBV29-1 and TRBJ2-5, the CDR3 gives the full variable domain: SAVISQKPSRDICQRGTSLTIQCQVDSQVTMMFWYRQQPGQSLTLIATANQGSEATYESGFVIDKFPISRPNLTFSTLTVSNMSPEDSSIYLCSVPPGQHQETQYFGPGTRLLVL.

J is TRBJ2-3 and V is TRBV27; 8 bases match TRBD2. Germline assignment: CDR1 MNHEY and CDR2 SMNVEV (reference sequence). The CDR3 contains 16 residues. After removal of 5 bases from V and 3 bases from J, the junction contained 10 bases not matched to a gene. The CDR3 nucleotides are TGTGCCAGCAGTCAGCGAGCGGGAGTGGAGACAGATACGCAGTATTTT. This codes for CASSQRAGVETDTQYF.

This clone was detected only a few times. V and J are TRBV4-1 and TRBJ1-2; D perhaps matches TRBD1 (6 bases). Germline V gene lookup returns CDR1 MGHRA and CDR2 YSYEKL. This CDR3 contains 15 residues. Trimming removed 1 base from V and 5 bases from J, with 14 bases in between. This CDR3 is CASSQGAGASYGYTF. Written as DNA, the CDR3 is TGCGCCAGCAGCCAAGGGGCGGGGGCTTCTTATGGCTACACCTTC.

The chain carries TRBV30 and TRBJ1-1; TRBD1 aligns across 7 bases. Germline loops: CDR1 GTSNPN, CDR2 SVGIG (reference sequence). Unmatched junction bases numbered 5, after V lost 5 bases and J lost 5 bases. The CDR3 contains 12 residues. CDR3: CAWGDSATEAFF. The DNA of the CDR3 is TGTGCCTGGGGGGACAGCGCTACTGAAGCTTTCTTT.

As concerns this clone: Other DNA sequences in the sample encode the same CDR3. This chain's CDR3 is CASSQDLSYEQYF. The CDR3 coding sequence is TGCGCCAGCAGCCAAGATCTCTCCTACGAGCAGTACTTC. The V and J genes are TRBV4-1 and TRBJ2-7; D unresolved. This CDR3 region has 13 residues. Germline lookup yields CDR1 MGHRA and CDR2 YSYEKL. Trimming removed 0 bases from V and 0 bases from J, with 3 bases in between.

The chain is built from TRBV5-4 and TRBJ2-3, with TRBD2 matching 11 bases. The germline gives CDR1 SGHNT, CDR2 YYREEE (reference sequence). The junction had 5 bases not matched to a gene; V was cut back by 3 bases and J by 2 bases. This CDR3 contains 16 residues. The CDR3 sequence is CASSSGLAELTDTQYF. For the CDR3, the DNA is TGTGCCAGCAGCTCGGGACTAGCGGAACTCACAGATACGCAGTATTTT.

This chain connects TRBV6-5 to TRBJ2-1; a possible D gene is TRBD1 (5 bases). Germline V gives CDR1 MNHEY, CDR2 SVGAGI. The CDR3 sequence is 13 residues long. The ends were cut back, 0 bases at V and 8 bases at J, with 8 bases in the middle. For the CDR3, the DNA is TGTGCCAGCAGTTACTCGTCAGGGTATGAGCAGTTCTTC. This translates into CASSYSSGYEQFF.

The rearrangement links TRBV9 to TRBJ1-1; D is possibly TRBD1 (5 bases). Germline V gene lookup returns CDR1 SGDLS and CDR2 YYNGEE. This CDR3 is built from 14 residues. V was trimmed by 3 bases and J by 6 bases, leaving 15 bases between them. DNA for the CDR3: TGTGCCAGCAGCGCATTAGGGGTTCGGGCTGAAGCTTTCTTT. This sequence encodes CASSALGVRAEAFF.

J is TRBJ2-4 and V is TRBV4-1; D may be TRBD1 (6 bases). Trimming stripped 1 base from V and 7 bases from J, with 17 bases between. This CDR3 has 16 residues. CDR1 MGHRA and CDR2 YSYEKL come from the germline V gene. DNA of the CDR3: TGCGCCAGCAGCCAAGGACCAGGGGCTGACTGGAACATTCAGTACTTC. Amino acids: CASSQGPGADWNIQYF.

The rearrangement joins TRBV30 to TRBJ2-1; 10 positions match TRBD2. V dropped 3 bases and J dropped 7; count of bases not matched to a gene: 6. The CDR3 loop spans 14 amino acids. Germline lookup yields CDR1 GTSNPN and CDR2 SVGIG (reference sequence). In DNA, the CDR3 is TGTGCCTGGAGGGCTAGCGGGAGACATAATGAGCAGTTCTTC. Amino acids: CAWRASGRHNEQFF.

This clone was picked up one time. The gene calls are TRBV27 and TRBJ2-7; D possibly corresponds to TRBD1 (6 bases). Trimming removed 1 base at V and 4 bases at J, with 11 bases between. The CDR3 is made up of 14 amino acids. Germline V gene data show CDR1 as MNHEY and CDR2 as SMNVEV (reference sequence). The CDR3 loop is CASSLWGPQYEQYF. For the CDR3, the DNA is TGTGCCAGCAGTTTATGGGGGCCTCAATACGAGCAGTACTTC.

V is TRBV6-5 and J is TRBJ2-2; maybe TRBD1 (6 bases). Germline V lookup: CDR1 MNHEY, CDR2 SVGAGI. Trimming stripped 6 bases from V and 1 base from J, with 6 bases between. The CDR3 is 13 amino acids. CDR3 sequence reads: CASRTGNTGELFF. The CDR3 coding sequence is TGTGCCAGCAGGACAGGGAACACCGGGGAGCTGTTTTTT.

The V and J genes are TRBV6-1 and TRBJ1-6; D is perhaps TRBD1 (5 bases). The germline V gene has CDR1 MNHNS and CDR2 SASEGT. Trimming cost V 1 base and J 5 bases, with 18 bases left between them. This CDR3 has 18 residues. The CDR3 nucleotides read TGTGCCAGCAGTGAAGAGGGGCGGGGGAAAAGGCATAATTCACCCCTCCACTTT. Translating gives CASSEEGRGKRHNSPLHF.

V usage is TRBV27 and J usage is TRBJ2-7; 10 bases are a match to TRBD2. Per germline, CDR1 MNHEY and CDR2 SMNVEV (reference sequence). The CDR3 has 16 amino acids. Trimming at V came to 2 bases and at J to 7 bases, leaving 11 bases not matched to a gene. This CDR3 reads CASSLGAGGPGREQYF. The CDR3 region has the DNA TGTGCCAGCAGTTTAGGAGCGGGAGGGCCCGGTCGGGAGCAGTACTTC.

This clone was seen just once. This rearrangement joins TRBV19 to TRBJ2-3; 9 nucleotides agree with TRBD2. This CDR3 has 13 residues. In germline, CDR1 is LNHDA, CDR2 SQIVND (reference sequence). Losses at the gene ends were 9 bases for V and 6 bases for J; bases not matched to a gene: 7. CDR3: CASRNLAGDTQYF. Written as DNA, the CDR3 is TGTGCCAGCCGCAATCTAGCGGGGGATACGCAGTATTTT.

This sequence joins TRBV19 and TRBJ1-5; no clear D. The CDR3 runs to 16 residues. The V end lost 3 bases, the J end lost 0 bases, and 12 bases lay between the germline ends. In germline, CDR1 is LNHDA, CDR2 SQIVND (reference sequence). As DNA, the CDR3 is TGTGCCAGTAGTATTAAAGGGAGTTATAGCAATCAGCCCCAGCATTTT. This gives the protein CASSIKGSYSNQPQHF.

The J gene is TRBJ1-1, the V gene TRBV5-5, with D possibly being TRBD1 (5 bases). CDR3 length equals 14 residues. Germline-derived CDR1 and CDR2 are SGHKS and YYEKEE (reference sequence). Trimming pared 0 bases from V and 8 bases from J, leaving 14 bases between. The CDR3 protein is CASSLGQSDIEAFF. The CDR3 DNA follows: TGTGCCAGCAGCTTGGGACAGAGCGATATCGAAGCTTTCTTT.

The chain uses TRBV27 and TRBJ2-2; 7 positions agree with TRBD1. Germline loops: CDR1 MNHEY, CDR2 SMNVEV (reference sequence). The ends lost 7 bases at V and 7 bases at J; junction bases unmatched: 12. The CDR3 is 15 amino acids. CDR3 in DNA: TGTGCCAGCACCCCCACCCGCAGGGGGATCGGGGAGCTGTTTTTT. Translated: CASTPTRRGIGELFF.

V usage is TRBV4-3 and J usage is TRBJ2-2; 12 bases agree with TRBD2. J was trimmed by 5 bases and V by 3 bases; bases with no gene match: 7. CDR1 LGHNA and CDR2 YSLEER come from the germline V gene. CDR3 size: 17 residues. CDR3 sequence reads: CASSQLTSGSGTGELFF. CDR3 bases: TGCGCCAGCAGCCAGCTGACTAGCGGGAGTGGAACCGGGGAGCTGTTTTTT.

The gene calls are TRBV29-1 and TRBJ2-7, with 8 bases identical to TRBD2. Germline trimming cut 1 base from V and 4 bases from J; bases unmatched to any gene: 3. The CDR3 loop spans 13 amino acids. The germline V gene encodes CDR1 SQVTM and CDR2 ANQGSEA. CDR3 DNA sequence: TGCAGCGTTGAAGCGGGAGGGAGTTACGAGCAGTACTTC. It codes for CSVEAGGSYEQYF.

The rearrangement joins TRBV5-1 to TRBJ2-7; 7 bases match TRBD1. In germline, CDR1 is SGHRS, CDR2 YFSETQ. The CDR3 sequence is 14 residues long. V dropped 3 bases and J dropped 0; count of bases not matched to a gene: 3. CDR3 protein: CASSWGQSSYEQYF. In DNA, the CDR3 is TGCGCCAGCAGCTGGGGACAGTCCTCCTACGAGCAGTACTTC.

This chain joins TRBV27 and TRBJ1-1, with TRBD1 identical over 7 bases. Per the germline V gene, CDR1 is MNHEY and CDR2 is SMNVEV (reference sequence). CDR3 length: 16 residues. With V trimmed by 5 bases and J by 0 bases, 9 bases remained unmatched. The CDR3 sequence is CASSVQGIQMNTEAFF. CDR3 bases: TGTGCCAGCAGTGTACAGGGGATCCAAATGAACACTGAAGCTTTCTTT.

The genes are TRBV10-3 and TRBJ1-2; weak D call: TRBD1 (5 bases). The V and J ends lost 3 bases and 5 bases respectively, with 19 bases between them. Germline assignment: CDR1 ENHRY and CDR2 SYGVKD. The CDR3 totals 16 residues. The CDR3 DNA reads as TGTGCCATCAGTGATGACAGCCTTCACTATTCTTATGGCTACACCTTC. This translates into CAISDDSLHYSYGYTF.

The J gene is TRBJ2-2, the V gene TRBV18; TRBD2 aligns across 15 bases. The germline V gene has CDR1 KGHSH and CDR2 LQKENI. V dropped 3 bases and J dropped 5; count of bases not matched to a gene: 4. The CDR3 is made up of 17 amino acids. In DNA form, the CDR3 reads TGTGCCAGCTCACCGGGACTAGCGGGAGGAGGAACCGGGGAGCTGTTTTTT. Translation: CASSPGLAGGGTGELFF.

The chain employs TRBV28 and TRBJ1-1; D uncertain. V lost 3 bases and J 3 bases, leaving 5 bases between the germline ends. CDR3 length equals 12 residues. The V gene's germline CDR1 is MDHEN and CDR2 SYDVKM. Here the CDR3 DNA reads TGTGCCAGCAGTTTCGGGTACACTGAAGCTTTCTTT. Its translation: CASSFGYTEAFF.

This chain joins TRBV19 and TRBJ1-2; 7 bases line up with TRBD1. CDR1 and CDR2 from the germline V gene are LNHDA and SQIVND (reference sequence). The V and J ends lost 8 bases and 4 bases, in that order; junction bases with no gene match: 7. CDR3 length equals 13 residues. The CDR3 protein is CASGTGVSYGYTF. In nucleotides, the CDR3 is TGTGCCAGTGGTACAGGGGTGAGCTATGGCTACACCTTC.